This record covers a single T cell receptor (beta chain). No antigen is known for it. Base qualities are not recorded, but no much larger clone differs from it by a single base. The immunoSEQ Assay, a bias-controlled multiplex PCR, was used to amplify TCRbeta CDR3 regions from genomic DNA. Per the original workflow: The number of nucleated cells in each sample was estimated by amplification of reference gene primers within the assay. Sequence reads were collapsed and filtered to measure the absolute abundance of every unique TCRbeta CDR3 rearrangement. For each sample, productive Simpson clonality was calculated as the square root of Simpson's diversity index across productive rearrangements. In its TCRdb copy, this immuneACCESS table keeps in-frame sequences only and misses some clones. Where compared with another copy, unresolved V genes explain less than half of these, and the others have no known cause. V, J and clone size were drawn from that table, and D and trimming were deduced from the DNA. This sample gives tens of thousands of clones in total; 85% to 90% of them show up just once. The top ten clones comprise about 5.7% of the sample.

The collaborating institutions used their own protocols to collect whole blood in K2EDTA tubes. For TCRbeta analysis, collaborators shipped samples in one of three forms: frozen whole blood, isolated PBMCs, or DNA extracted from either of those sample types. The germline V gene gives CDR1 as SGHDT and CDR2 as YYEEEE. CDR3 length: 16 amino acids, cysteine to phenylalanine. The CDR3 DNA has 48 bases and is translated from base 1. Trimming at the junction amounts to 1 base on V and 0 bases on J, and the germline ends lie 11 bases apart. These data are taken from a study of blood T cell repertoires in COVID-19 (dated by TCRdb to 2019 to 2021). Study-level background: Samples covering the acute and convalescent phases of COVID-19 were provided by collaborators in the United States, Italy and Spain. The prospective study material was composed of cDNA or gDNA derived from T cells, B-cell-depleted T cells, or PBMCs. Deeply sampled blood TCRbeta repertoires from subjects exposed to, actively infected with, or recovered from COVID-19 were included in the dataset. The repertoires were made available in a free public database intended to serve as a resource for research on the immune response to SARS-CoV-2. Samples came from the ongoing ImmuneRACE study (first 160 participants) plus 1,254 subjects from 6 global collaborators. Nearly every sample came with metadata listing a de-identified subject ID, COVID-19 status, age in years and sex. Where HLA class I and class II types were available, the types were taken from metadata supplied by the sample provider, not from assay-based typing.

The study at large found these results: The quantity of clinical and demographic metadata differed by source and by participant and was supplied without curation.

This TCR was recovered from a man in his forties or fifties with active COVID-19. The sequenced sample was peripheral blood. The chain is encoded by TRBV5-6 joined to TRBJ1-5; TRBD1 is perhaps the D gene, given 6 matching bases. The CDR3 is CASSLRTAYSNQPQHF. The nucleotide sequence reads TGTGCCAGCAGCTTGCGGACAGCTTATAGCAATCAGCCCCAGCATTTT.